These 7 T cell receptor beta chains were sequenced from one sample in a study of cytomegalovirus exposure and HLA in healthy donors. PCR used 60 Vbeta primers and 13 Jbeta primers. The protocol was immunoSEQ multiplex PCR, while the TCRdb copy is restricted to in-frame clones and leaves out a portion. The top ten hold about 1.9% of the sample, which has 180,000 or so clones, about four fifths seen once. The material sequenced was PBMCs. The receptors stem from a woman aged 25-40 years in good health and CMV-seronegative.

The gene calls are TRBV30 and TRBJ2-7; D remains ambiguous. The ends were cut back, 4 bases at V and 2 bases at J, with 9 bases in the middle. CDR1 is GTSNPN and CDR2 is SVGIG in the germline V gene (reference sequence). This CDR3 is built from 12 residues. CDR3 sequence reads: CAWNPVAYEQYF. In nucleotides, the CDR3 is TGTGCCTGGAACCCCGTAGCCTACGAGCAGTACTTC.

Of note for this clone: A read error may produce the germline difference seen at one junction end. This chain links TRBV5-6 with TRBJ2-7; no definite D call. CDR1 and CDR2 from the germline V gene are SGHDT and YYEEEE. The CDR3 loop spans 11 amino acids. As DNA, the CDR3 is TGTGCCAGCAGCTTCTCCCACGAGCAGTACTTC. Translation: CASSFSHEQYF. Complete variable domain (other parts from reference TRBV5-6 and TRBJ2-7): DAGVTQSPTHLIKTRGQQVTLRCSPKSGHDTVSWYQQALGQGPQFIFQYYEEEERQRGNFPDRFSGHQFPNYSSELNVNALLLGDSALYLCASSFSHEQYFGPGTRLTVT.

This chain links TRBV9 with TRBJ2-3; 13 bases line up with TRBD2. Germline V CDR1 and CDR2: SGDLS, YYNGEE. CDR3 length: 17 amino acids. With V trimmed by 3 bases and J by 0 bases, 4 bases remained unmatched. CDR3 loop: CASSAGLAGSSTDTQYF. CDR3 in DNA: TGTGCCAGCAGCGCGGGACTAGCGGGGTCAAGCACAGATACGCAGTATTTT.

The chain joins TRBV7-2 to TRBJ1-2; D is possibly TRBD1 (6 bases). Trimming stripped 2 bases from V and 4 bases from J, with 11 bases between. The germline V gene has CDR1 SGHTA and CDR2 FQGNSA. The CDR3 has 14 residues. Here the CDR3 DNA reads TGTGCCAGCAGCTTACACGGACAGTTCTATGGCTACACCTTC. It encodes CASSLHGQFYGYTF.

This chain connects TRBV6-5 to TRBJ1-3, with D perhaps matching TRBD1 (6 bases). The CDR3 is made up of 16 amino acids. V dropped 0 bases and J dropped 0 bases, with 9 bases sitting between them. The germline V gene has CDR1 MNHEY and CDR2 SVGAGI. The CDR3 coding sequence is TGTGCCAGCAGTTACTCAACAGGGTTCTCTGGAAACACCATATATTTT. Its translation is CASSYSTGFSGNTIYF.

This clone was seen more than once but under ten times. The junction shows a germline mismatch at one end, possibly a read error. The rearrangement joins TRBV5-1 to TRBJ2-7; 7 nucleotides line up with TRBD1. The CDR3 runs 13 residues. From germline, CDR1 is SGHRS and CDR2 YFSETQ. CDR3 bases: TGCGCCAGCAGATTGGACAGGCTGGACGAGCAGTACTTC. Translation: CASRLDRLDEQYF.

This clone has more than one count but fewer than ten. The rearrangement links TRBV30 to TRBJ2-7; TRBD2 matches 12 bases. This CDR3 contains 18 residues. The trim removed 7 bases at V and 4 bases at J, leaving 20 bases unmatched. The germline CDR1 and CDR2 sequences are GTSNPN and SVGIG (reference sequence). CDR3 sequence reads: CALTPRLAGAAPPYEQYF. The CDR3 nucleotides are TGTGCCTTAACGCCGAGACTAGCGGGGGCCGCACCCCCTTACGAGCAGTACTTC.